These 22 T cell receptor beta chains share one sample of origin, sequenced in a study of cytomegalovirus exposure and HLA in healthy donors. PCR involved 60 Vbeta and 13 Jbeta primers. Clones were sequenced by immunoSEQ multiplex PCR, and TCRdb holds only the in-frame ones, with some missing. Of about 150,000 clones in the sample, 75% to 80% are singletons; the top ten hold about 1.8%. Source material: PBMCs. The source of these receptors is a woman aged 25 to 45 in good health and CMV-seronegative.

V and J are TRBV29-1 and TRBJ2-5; D remains ambiguous. V lost 2 bases and J 5 bases, leaving 9 bases between the germline ends. Germline lookup yields CDR1 SQVTM and CDR2 ANQGSEA. This CDR3 is built from 12 residues. CDR3 in amino acids: CSVEWAGETQYF. CDR3 DNA: TGCAGCGTTGAATGGGCCGGCGAGACCCAGTACTTC. The whole variable domain, filled in from reference TRBV29-1 and TRBJ2-5, reads SAVISQKPSRDICQRGTSLTIQCQVDSQVTMMFWYRQQPGQSLTLIATANQGSEATYESGFVIDKFPISRPNLTFSTLTVSNMSPEDSSIYLCSVEWAGETQYFGPGTRLLVL.

J is TRBJ1-6 and V is TRBV6-5; TRBD1 agrees at 7 bases. The ends lost 6 bases at V and 7 bases at J; junction bases unmatched: 6. The CDR3 extends over 14 amino acids. From germline, CDR1 is MNHEY and CDR2 SVGAGI. The CDR3 DNA is TGTGCCAGCAGCCGACAGGGCAGGAATTCACCCCTCCACTTT. Amino acids: CASSRQGRNSPLHF.

This clone was observed a few times. The V gene is TRBV6-5, the J gene TRBJ1-3, with no clear D. Germline V lookup: CDR1 MNHEY, CDR2 SVGAGI. Deletions cut 2 bases from V and 1 base from J, with 9 bases between. The length of the CDR3 is 15 residues. CDR3 region: CASSYEGSSGNTIYF. The CDR3 DNA sequence: TGTGCCAGCAGTTACGAGGGTAGTTCTGGAAACACCATATATTTT.

V gene TRBV13 combines with J gene TRBJ2-1; TRBD1 is a possible D gene (6 bases). Looked up from germline, CDR1 is PRHDT and CDR2 is FYEKMQ (reference sequence). V was pared by 4 bases and J by 1 base, with 11 bases between. There are 15 residues in the CDR3. CDR3 DNA: TGTGCCAGCAGCTCGGGACACGTATCCTACAATGAGCAGTTCTTC. This encodes CASSSGHVSYNEQFF.

The V call is TRBV9, the J call TRBJ2-7; D is undetermined. Germline CDR1 and CDR2: SGDLS and YYNGEE. V lost 0 bases, J lost 4 bases, and 11 bases lay in between. The CDR3 consists of 14 residues. For the CDR3, the DNA is TGTGCCAGCAGCGTAGCTACGGGTGGGTACGAGCAGTACTTC. Its translation is CASSVATGGYEQYF. Variable domain in full (rest from reference TRBV9 and TRBJ2-7): DSGVTQTPKHLITATGQRVTLRCSPRSGDLSVYWYQQSLDQGLQFLIQYYNGEERAKGNILERFSAQQFPDLHSELNLSSLELGDSALYFCASSVATGGYEQYFGPGTRLTVT.

Of note for this clone: At one boundary the junction diverges from the germline segment, which might be a read error. V gene TRBV15 combines with J gene TRBJ1-1, with 8 bases matching TRBD1. The length of the CDR3 is 15 residues. Germline CDR1 and CDR2: LNHNV and YYDKDF (reference sequence). The CDR3 bases are TGTGCCACCGGCAGCAACAGGGGGTCCAACACTGAAGCTTTCTTT. It codes for CATGSNRGSNTEAFF. Full variable domain (outside the CDR3, taken from reference TRBV15 and TRBJ1-1): DAMVIQNPRYQVTQFGKPVTLSCSQTLNHNVMYWYQQKSSQAPKLLFHYYDKDFNNEADTPDNFQSRRPNTSFCFLDIRSPGLGDTAMYLCATGSNRGSNTEAFFGQGTRLTVV.

The rearrangement links TRBV5-1 to TRBJ2-6; no firm D call. V dropped 1 base and J dropped 4 bases, with 9 bases sitting between them. Germline V lookup: CDR1 SGHRS, CDR2 YFSETQ. This CDR3 is built from 15 residues. The CDR3, as DNA: TGCGCCAGCAGCTTGAGAGTGAAGGGGGCCAACGTCCTGACTTTC. Its protein is CASSLRVKGANVLTF.

The chain carries TRBV5-1 and TRBJ1-1; D remains unclear. CDR1 and CDR2 (germline): SGHRS, YFSETQ. The CDR3 runs 14 residues. V was pared by 0 bases and J by 6 bases, with 12 bases between. The CDR3 nucleotides are TGCGCCAGCAGCTTGGGATGGCGAAGCGCTGAAGCTTTCTTT. This sequence encodes CASSLGWRSAEAFF.

The chain combines TRBV10-1 with TRBJ2-3; 9 nucleotides line up with TRBD2. CDR1 is WNHNN and CDR2 is SYGVQD in the germline V gene (reference sequence). CDR3 size: 13 residues. J lost 7 bases, V lost 8 bases, and 7 bases had no gene match. This CDR3 is CASGPSGDYTQYF. Written as DNA, the CDR3 is TGCGCCAGCGGGCCTAGCGGGGATTATACGCAGTATTTT.

The J gene is TRBJ1-1, the V gene TRBV19; TRBD1 aligns across 9 bases. This CDR3 has 15 amino acids. Per the germline V gene, CDR1 is LNHDA and CDR2 is SQIVND (reference sequence). V lost 9 bases and J lost 5; bases outside the gene matches: 13. The CDR3 is CASPSGQGIWTEAFF. CDR3 DNA sequence: TGTGCCAGCCCCTCGGGACAGGGAATATGGACTGAAGCTTTCTTT.

The rearrangement joins TRBV5-6 to TRBJ2-5, with 9 bases lining up with TRBD2. CDR3 length: 15 residues. Germline trimming cut 0 bases from V and 5 bases from J; bases unmatched to any gene: 5. CDR1 and CDR2 (germline): SGHDT, YYEEEE. CDR3 region: CASSLGLAGQETQYF. CDR3 nucleotides: TGTGCCAGCAGCTTGGGGCTAGCGGGGCAGGAGACCCAGTACTTC.

This chain uses TRBV27 with TRBJ2-4; 7 bases are a match to TRBD2. J lost 0 bases, V lost 3 bases, and 2 bases had no gene match. Per the germline V gene, CDR1 is MNHEY and CDR2 is SMNVEV (reference sequence). The CDR3 spans 15 residues. CDR3 loop: CASSFGGLAKNIQYF. CDR3 sequence (DNA): TGTGCCAGCAGTTTCGGGGGGTTAGCCAAAAACATTCAGTACTTC.

The V and J genes are TRBV30 and TRBJ2-7, with a tentative D call TRBD1 (5 bases). This CDR3 region has 15 residues. Per germline, CDR1 GTSNPN and CDR2 SVGIG (reference sequence). V lost 2 bases and J lost 0, with 14 bases in between. For the CDR3, the DNA is TGTGCCTGGAGTTTCCAGGGTCAGGGCTCCTACGAGCAGTACTTC. It translates to CAWSFQGQGSYEQYF.

The gene calls are TRBV12-5 and TRBJ2-5; D is possibly TRBD1 (6 bases). The CDR3 covers 13 residues. V dropped 1 base and J dropped 5 bases, with 8 bases sitting between them. Germline V gene sequence: CDR1 LGHNT, CDR2 FRNRAP. The CDR3 reads CASGLAGVETQYF. The CDR3 nucleotides read TGTGCTAGTGGTTTGGCAGGGGTGGAGACCCAGTACTTC.

This chain connects TRBV5-1 to TRBJ2-2, with D uncertain. CDR3 length: 13 residues. V was cut by 4 bases and J by 1 base, with 5 bases left in between. CDR1 is SGHRS and CDR2 is YFSETQ in the germline V gene. CDR3: CASSRENTGELFF. The CDR3 coding sequence is TGCGCCAGCAGCCGCGAGAACACCGGGGAGCTGTTTTTT.

J is TRBJ1-1 and V is TRBV6-6; D is possibly TRBD1 (5 bases). This CDR3 spans 13 amino acids. The V and J ends lost 6 bases and 0 bases respectively, with 8 bases between them. Germline assignment: CDR1 MNHNY and CDR2 SVGAGI (reference sequence). The CDR3: CASRRGMNTEAFF. For the CDR3, the DNA is TGTGCCAGCAGGCGGGGGATGAACACTGAAGCTTTCTTT.

This chain connects TRBV11-2 to TRBJ1-5; D is ambiguous. V was trimmed by 2 bases and J by 4 bases, leaving 9 bases between them. CDR3 size: 14 residues. Germline values: CDR1 SGHAT, CDR2 FQNNGV. DNA for the CDR3: TGTGCCAGCAGCTTATACGGGGAGAATCAGCCCCAGCATTTT. Translated, it gives CASSLYGENQPQHF.

V usage is TRBV4-1 and J usage is TRBJ2-7; D ambiguous. CDR3 length: 15 amino acids. The ends were cut back, 4 bases at V and 2 bases at J, with 15 bases in the middle. The V gene's germline CDR1 is MGHRA and CDR2 YSYEKL. The CDR3 loop reads CASSLEVAATYEQYF. CDR3 nucleotides: TGCGCCAGCAGCCTTGAGGTTGCGGCGACCTACGAGCAGTACTTC.

V usage is TRBV5-1 and J usage is TRBJ2-3; tentatively, D is TRBD2 (5 bases). The V end lost 0 bases, the J end lost 1 base, and 9 bases lay between the germline ends. The germline gives CDR1 SGHRS, CDR2 YFSETQ. The CDR3 loop spans 15 amino acids. The CDR3 DNA is TGCGCCAGCAGCTTGGCCGAGGGTGGCACAGATACGCAGTATTTT. It translates to CASSLAEGGTDTQYF.

V usage is TRBV9 and J usage is TRBJ1-1; a weak D match, TRBD1 (5 bases). V was cut by 3 bases and J by 2 bases, with 14 bases left in between. This CDR3 contains 15 residues. Germline V gene data show CDR1 as SGDLS and CDR2 as YYNGEE. CDR3 loop: CASSATGLTNTEAFF. DNA for the CDR3: TGTGCCAGCAGCGCTACAGGTCTGACTAACACTGAAGCTTTCTTT. Supplemented by reference TRBV9 and TRBJ1-1, the full variable domain reads DSGVTQTPKHLITATGQRVTLRCSPRSGDLSVYWYQQSLDQGLQFLIQYYNGEERAKGNILERFSAQQFPDLHSELNLSSLELGDSALYFCASSATGLTNTEAFFGQGTRLTVV.

The V call is TRBV6-1, the J call TRBJ2-7, with unresolved D. The CDR3 loop spans 12 amino acids. V lost 6 bases and J lost 2, with 8 bases in between. Germline V gives CDR1 MNHNS, CDR2 SASEGT. The CDR3 DNA sequence: TGTGCCAGCAGCAAGATAGCCTACGAGCAGTACTTC. Protein product: CASSKIAYEQYF.

The chain recombines TRBV28 with TRBJ1-6; weak D call: TRBD1 (5 bases). This CDR3 contains 16 residues. The germline V gene has CDR1 MDHEN and CDR2 SYDVKM. Trimming left V 3 bases short and J 7 bases short, with 16 bases between. CDR3 sequence reads: CASSFPDSRANSPLHF. DNA for the CDR3: TGTGCCAGCAGTTTCCCCGACAGCCGCGCGAATTCACCCCTCCACTTT.